Following are 27 T cell receptor beta chains from one sample sequenced in a study of type 1 regulatory T cells. TCRdb re-derived calls from the reads in MiXCR, one entry per CDR3 protein. This repertoire shows about 67,000 distinct CDR3 sequences, around 49% found once; its top ten account for about 2%. No antigen has been assigned to these receptors. Sequenced sample: cultured non-Tr1 T cells, either the whole culture or a sorted T cell fraction (not recorded which). The receptors come from a human donor in good health.

The V call is TRBV7-3, the J call TRBJ2-3; 9 bases line up with TRBD2. V shed 4 bases and J 4 bases; nucleotides not matched to a gene: 9. Germline assignment: CDR1 SGHTA and CDR2 FQGTGA. The CDR3 spans 16 residues. CDR3 residues: CASSSVGGGASDTQYF. The CDR3 nucleotides are TGTGCCAGCAGCTCTGTCGGCGGGGGGGCCTCAGATACGCAGTATTTT.

This clonotype was observed a few times. The chain carries TRBV20-1 and TRBJ2-3, with TRBD1 identical over 10 bases. V dropped 4 bases and J dropped 3; count of bases not matched to a gene: 7. CDR3 size: 15 residues. CDR1 and CDR2 (germline): DFQATT, SNEGSKA (reference sequence). CDR3 region: CSATPGQGRTDTQYF. DNA of the CDR3: TGCAGTGCTACGCCGGGACAGGGGAGAACAGATACGCAGTATTTT.

CDR3 sequence: CASSPLSAGEGDTQYF. The CDR3 region has the DNA TGTGCCAGCAGTCCCTTAAGCGCGGGGGAGGGAGATACGCAGTATTTT. The chain combines TRBV12-3 or TRBV12-4 with TRBJ2-3, with 7 positions matching TRBD2. The CDR3 covers 16 residues. Trimming cost V 5 bases and J 5 bases; bases outside gene matches: 13.

This chain uses TRBV10-3 with TRBJ2-6; D is possibly TRBD1 (5 bases). The CDR3 totals 16 residues. Germline V gene lookup returns CDR1 ENHRY and CDR2 SYGVKD. V lost 0 bases, J lost 0 bases, and 6 bases lay in between. CDR3 sequence (DNA): TGTGCCATCAGTGAGTCACAGGTCTCTGGGGCCAACGTCCTGACTTTC. This codes for CAISESQVSGANVLTF.

The chain carries TRBV6-1 and TRBJ2-7; D may be TRBD1 (6 bases). Germline V gene data show CDR1 as MNHNS and CDR2 as SASEGT. Trimming took 2 bases from V and 2 from J, leaving 19 bases between them. This CDR3 region has 17 residues. The CDR3 reads CASSEQFVGQGPYEQYF. In nucleotides, the CDR3 is TGTGCCAGCAGTGAACAGTTTGTCGGTCAGGGGCCCTACGAGCAGTACTTC.

The rearrangement links TRBV15 to TRBJ1-6; D perhaps matches TRBD1 (5 bases). The ends were cut back, 1 base at V and 7 bases at J, with 11 bases in the middle. This CDR3 spans 15 amino acids. From germline, CDR1 is LNHNV and CDR2 YYDKDF (reference sequence). CDR3 residues: CATSRVRQRNSPLHF. CDR3 DNA: TGTGCCACCAGCAGAGTTCGACAGAGAAATTCACCCCTCCACTTT.

This clonotype was recorded at least ten times. The DNA for the CDR3 is TGTGCCAGCAGTCCGTGGACAGGGGGAGGGACTGAAGCTTTCTTT. Protein sequence: CASSPWTGGGTEAFF. V is TRBV27 and J is TRBJ1-1; 10 bases are a match to TRBD1. V lost 5 bases to trimming and J lost 5 bases; unmatched junction nucleotides: 8. The CDR3 runs 15 residues. CDR1 and CDR2 (germline): MNHEY, SMNVEV (reference sequence).

The gene calls are TRBV15 and TRBJ1-4; D remains unclear. Germline CDR1 LNHNV, CDR2 YYDKDF (reference sequence). V was shortened by 1 base and J by 2 bases, with 5 bases between the two germline ends. This CDR3 is 14 amino acids long. The CDR3 coding sequence is TGTGCCACCAGCAGAGCGGCGACTAATGAAAAACTGTTTTTT. Its protein is CATSRAATNEKLFF.

V is TRBV12-3 or TRBV12-4 and J is TRBJ2-3, with a tentative D call TRBD2 (7 bases). Between the trimmed V and J ends, which lost 7 bases and 3 bases, there was a span of 20 bases. The CDR3 consists of 16 residues. The CDR3 spells CASKSQRGAGTDTQYF. CDR3 DNA sequence: TGTGCCAGCAAGTCCCAACGGGGGGCCGGGACAGATACGCAGTATTTT.

This clonotype was counted between two and nine times. The chain joins TRBV7-2 to TRBJ2-7; no clear D. Trimming took 1 base from V and 6 from J, leaving 7 bases between them. CDR1 is SGHTA, CDR2 FQGNSA, per germline. The CDR3 has 12 amino acids. This chain's CDR3 is CASSLGFAEQYF. CDR3 sequence (DNA): TGTGCCAGCAGCTTAGGGTTTGCCGAGCAGTACTTC.

This clonotype has a handful of counts. V usage is TRBV9 and J usage is TRBJ2-1; no definite D call. CDR3 length: 12 residues. Germline lookup yields CDR1 SGDLS and CDR2 YYNGEE. V was cut by 1 base and J by 5 bases, with 4 bases left in between. CDR3 residues: CASSVRDNEQFF. The DNA of the CDR3 is TGTGCCAGCAGCGTAAGGGACAATGAGCAGTTCTTC.

This clonotype was detected only once. This sequence joins TRBV11-1 and TRBJ2-2; 8 bases are shared with TRBD2. Germline V gives CDR1 SGHAT, CDR2 FQDESV (reference sequence). Trimming took 5 bases from V and 8 from J; bases not matched to a gene: 7. The CDR3 loop spans 14 amino acids. The CDR3 is CASSPGASGGELFF. The DNA for the CDR3 is TGTGCCAGCAGCCCGGGGGCTAGCGGGGGGGAGCTGTTTTTT.

The J gene is TRBJ2-5, the V gene TRBV3-1, with D possibly TRBD2 on 6 matching bases. The CDR3 has 15 amino acids. The germline gives CDR1 LGHDT, CDR2 YNNKEL (reference sequence). V dropped 2 bases and J dropped 3 bases, with 13 bases sitting between them. The CDR3 DNA is TGTGCCAGCAGCCAATGGGCGGGGAAAGAAGAGACCCAGTACTTC. Its protein is CASSQWAGKEETQYF.

The J gene is TRBJ2-1, the V gene TRBV12-3 or TRBV12-4; D remains unclear. This CDR3 is 13 amino acids long. Trimming stripped 1 base from V and 9 bases from J, with 10 bases between. The CDR3 coding sequence is TGTGCCAGCAGTTTAGGCGTCTCGGGTGAGCAGTTCTTC. Amino acids: CASSLGVSGEQFF.

The chain couples TRBV7-9 to TRBJ2-1, with a weak D call TRBD2 (6 bases). The CDR3 spans 14 residues. V lost 0 bases, J lost 10 bases, and 13 bases lay in between. Germline V gene lookup returns CDR1 SEHNR and CDR2 FQNEAQ (reference sequence). The CDR3: CASSLAHSTSEQFF. Written as DNA, the CDR3 is TGTGCCAGCAGCTTAGCCCACAGTACTAGCGAGCAGTTCTTC.

This clonotype has only a few counts. V gene TRBV5-1 combines with J gene TRBJ1-1; the D gene is possibly TRBD1 (5 bases). V lost 0 bases, J lost 1 base, and 10 bases lay in between. Germline CDR1 and CDR2: SGHRS and YFSETQ. The CDR3 is 15 amino acids. The DNA of the CDR3 is TGCGCCAGCAGCTTGGCGGGGGTACAGAACACTGAAGCTTTCTTT. It codes for CASSLAGVQNTEAFF.

This chain links TRBV15 with TRBJ1-1; unclear D gene. CDR3 length: 14 amino acids. V was pared by 1 base and J by 0 bases, with 6 bases between. From germline, CDR1 is LNHNV and CDR2 YYDKDF (reference sequence). CDR3 in amino acids: CATSRGHMNTEAFF. DNA of the CDR3: TGTGCCACCAGCAGAGGACACATGAACACTGAAGCTTTCTTT.

With respect to this clonotype: At one end the junction does not follow the germline gene, possibly because of a read error. V is TRBV5-1 and J is TRBJ1-3, with unresolved D. The germline CDR1 and CDR2 sequences are SGHRS and YFSETQ. This CDR3 has 15 residues. In DNA, the CDR3 is TGCGCCAGCGGCCGCGAGAGTGCCTCTGGAGACACCATATATTTT. Encoded protein: CASGRESASGDTIYF.

The CDR3 DNA is TGCGCCAGCACCAGGACAGGGGGTCAGCCCCAGCATTTT. Translated: CASTRTGGQPQHF. The V and J genes are TRBV10-2 and TRBJ1-5; 10 bases map to TRBD1. V was pared by 7 bases and J by 6 bases, with 3 bases of the junction left unmatched. The CDR3 is 13 residues long. The V gene's germline CDR1 is WSHSY and CDR2 SAAADI.

The chain joins TRBV12-3 or TRBV12-4 to TRBJ2-5; 7 nucleotides agree with TRBD2. V shed 5 bases and J 3 bases; nucleotides not matched to a gene: 12. This CDR3 spans 16 amino acids. Here the CDR3 DNA reads TGTGCCAGCAGTCCTCTAGCGGTCACCCTAGAAGAGACCCAGTACTTC. Its translation is CASSPLAVTLEETQYF.

This chain links TRBV11-2 with TRBJ2-5; 13 bases are shared with TRBD2. With V trimmed by 4 bases and J by 4 bases, 12 bases remained unmatched. The CDR3 runs to 18 residues. From germline, CDR1 is SGHAT and CDR2 FQNNGV. Here the CDR3 reads CASSSGAKLAGGRETQYF. The CDR3 region has the DNA TGTGCCAGCAGCTCCGGGGCCAAACTAGCGGGGGGGCGAGAGACCCAGTACTTC.

This clonotype was detected many times. This sequence joins TRBV7-9 and TRBJ1-1; D gene unclear. The V and J ends lost 5 bases and 1 base respectively, with 8 bases between them. Germline CDR1 and CDR2: SEHNR and FQNEAQ (reference sequence). The CDR3 loop spans 13 amino acids. DNA for the CDR3: TGTGCCAGCAGCACCCAATCGAACACTGAAGCTTTCTTT. This encodes CASSTQSNTEAFF.

This sequence joins TRBV3-1 and TRBJ2-7; either TRBD1 or TRBD2 may supply D (5 bases each). The CDR3 runs to 15 residues. V lost 1 base and J lost 1, with 11 bases in between. Germline CDR1 reads LGHDT; CDR2 reads YNNKEL (reference sequence). The DNA for the CDR3 is TGTGCCAGCAGCCAAGTCCGAGGGGCTTCCTACGAGCAGTACTTC. Translation: CASSQVRGASYEQYF.

This clonotype was seen a few times. V and J are TRBV4-2 and TRBJ2-2; the match to TRBD2 covers 12 bases. CDR3 length: 18 amino acids. The J segment lost 6 bases and the V segment lost 1 base, leaving 9 bases of the junction unmatched. Per germline, CDR1 LGHNA and CDR2 YNFKEQ. The CDR3 loop is CASSQGTSGVLDPGELFF. CDR3 DNA sequence: TGTGCCAGCAGCCAAGGGACTAGCGGGGTTTTGGACCCCGGGGAGCTGTTTTTT.

The chain recombines TRBV12-3 or TRBV12-4 with TRBJ2-4; a possible D gene is TRBD2 (7 bases). Deletions cut 0 bases from V and 5 bases from J, with 14 bases between. The length of the CDR3 is 16 residues. The CDR3 DNA is TGTGCCAGCAGTTTAGCGCTGGGGGGGGCCCAAAACATTCAGTACTTC. Its translation is CASSLALGGAQNIQYF.

The chain links TRBV29-1 to TRBJ1-2; 10 bases fit TRBD1. CDR3 size: 14 residues. Trimming at V came to 4 bases and at J to 3 bases, leaving 5 bases not matched to a gene. The V gene's germline CDR1 is SQVTM and CDR2 ANQGSEA. The CDR3 DNA reads TGCAGCGTTGCGCGGGACAGGGGTTACTATGGCTACACCTTC. This encodes CSVARDRGYYGYTF.

The J gene is TRBJ2-1, the V gene TRBV5-4, with D tentatively TRBD2 (5 bases). The CDR3 loop spans 15 amino acids. Trimming cost V 4 bases and J 4 bases, with 15 bases left between them. From germline, CDR1 is SGHNT and CDR2 YYREEE (reference sequence). The CDR3 DNA reads TGTGCCAGCAGCCCCCGGGATAGGGAGTACAATGAGCAGTTCTTC. This encodes CASSPRDREYNEQFF.